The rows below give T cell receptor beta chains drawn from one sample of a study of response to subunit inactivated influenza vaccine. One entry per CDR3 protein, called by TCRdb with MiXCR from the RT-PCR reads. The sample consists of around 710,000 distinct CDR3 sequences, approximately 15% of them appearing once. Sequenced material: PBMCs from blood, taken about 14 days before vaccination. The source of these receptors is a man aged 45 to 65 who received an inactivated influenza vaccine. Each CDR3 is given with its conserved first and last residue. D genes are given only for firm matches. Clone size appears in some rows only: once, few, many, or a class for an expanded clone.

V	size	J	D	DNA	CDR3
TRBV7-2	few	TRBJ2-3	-	TGTGCCAGCAGCTTAGGGCCTAGTGGGGGCACAGATACGCAGTATTTT	CASSLGPSGGTDTQYF
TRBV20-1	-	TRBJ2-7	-	TGCAGTGCTAGAGTAGACGCCTACGAGCAGTACTTC	CSARVDAYEQYF
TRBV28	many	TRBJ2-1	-	TGTGCCAGCAGTGCCCCCGGGACAAACTCCTACAATGAGCAGTTCTTC	CASSAPGTNSYNEQFF
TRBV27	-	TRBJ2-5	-	TGTGCCAGCAGTCCAAGCCACAGGGTACAAGAGACCCAGTACTTC	CASSPSHRVQETQYF
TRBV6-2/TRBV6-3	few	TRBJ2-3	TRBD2	TGTGCCAGCAGTTTTTTGACTAGCGGGGTCAAGGATACGCAGTATTTT	CASSFLTSGVKDTQYF
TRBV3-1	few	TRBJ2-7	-	TGTGCCAGCAGCCCACAACCCTCTACTAGAGAGCAGTACTTC	CASSPQPSTREQYF
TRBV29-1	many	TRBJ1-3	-	TGCAGCGTTGCTCCAGGGTCTCTCGGAAACACCATATATTTT	CSVAPGSLGNTIYF
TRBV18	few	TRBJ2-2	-	TGTGCCAGCTCACCACCTAACAGGAACACCGGGGAGCTGTTTTTT	CASSPPNRNTGELFF
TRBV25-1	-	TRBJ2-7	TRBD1	TGTGCCAGCAGTGAATTCGGGACAGGAACCTACGAGCAGTACTTC	CASSEFGTGTYEQYF
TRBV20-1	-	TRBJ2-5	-	TGCAGTGCTATTCGGACAGCGCAAGAGACCCAGTACTTC	CSAIRTAQETQYF
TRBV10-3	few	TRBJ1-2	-	TGTGCCATCAGTGAAGTTCTACAGGGTACTGGCTACACCTTC	CAISEVLQGTGYTF
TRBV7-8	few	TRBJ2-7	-	TGTGCCAGCAGCTGGGCCCCCCTGGGCGAGCAGTACTTC	CASSWAPLGEQYF
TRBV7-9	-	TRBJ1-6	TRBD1	TGTGCCAGCAGCTTAGCTTCGGGACAGAGAAATTCACCCCTCCACTTT	CASSLASGQRNSPLHF
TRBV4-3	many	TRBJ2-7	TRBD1	TGCGCCAGCAGCCAAGACAGGGGGCTCTACGAGCAGTACTTC	CASSQDRGLYEQYF
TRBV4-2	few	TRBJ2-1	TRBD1	TGTGCCAGCAGCCAAGAGGGAGACAGGGGGCCGAGGCGGTTCTTC	CASSQEGDRGPRRFF
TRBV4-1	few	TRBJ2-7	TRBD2	TGCGCCAGCAGCCAAGATAAGACGGGAGGATACGAGCAGTACTTC	CASSQDKTGGYEQYF
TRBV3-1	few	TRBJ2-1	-	TGTGCCAGCAGCCAAATCAGGGCTCTAGCCTACAATGAGCAGTTCTTC	CASSQIRALAYNEQFF
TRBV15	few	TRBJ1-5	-	TGTGCCACCAGCAGAGATCGGGGGAGCAATCAGCCCCAGCATTTT	CATSRDRGSNQPQHF
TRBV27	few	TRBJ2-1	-	TGTGCCAGCAAGAGAGTCGGGTACAATGAGCAGTTCTTC	CASKRVGYNEQFF
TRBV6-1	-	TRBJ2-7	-	TGTGCCAGCAGGGTCGGACAGTCGAACTCCTACGAGCAGTACTTC	CASRVGQSNSYEQYF
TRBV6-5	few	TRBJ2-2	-	TGTGCCAGCAGTTACTCGTGGCAGGGCCGGAACACCGGGGAGCTGTTTTTT	CASSYSWQGRNTGELFF
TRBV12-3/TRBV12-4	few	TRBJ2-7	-	TGTGCCAGCAGTTTAGGGGACATGGGCTACGAGCAGTACTTC	CASSLGDMGYEQYF
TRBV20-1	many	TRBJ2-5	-	TGCAGTGCTAGAGATCCGGTCCAGGGTAGTTGGGAGACCCAGTACTTC	CSARDPVQGSWETQYF
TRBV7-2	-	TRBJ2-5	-	TGTGCCAGCAGCTTACAGAACACTCAAGAGACCCAGTACTTC	CASSLQNTQETQYF
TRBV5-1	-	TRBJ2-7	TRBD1	TGCGCCAGCAGCTGGAAGGACAGGATTTACGAGCAGTACTTC	CASSWKDRIYEQYF
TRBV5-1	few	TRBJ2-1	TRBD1	TGCGCCAGCAGCTTGGGACAGGGGGCGTCCTACAATGAGCAGTTCTTC	CASSLGQGASYNEQFF
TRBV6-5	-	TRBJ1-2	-	TGTGCCAGCAGTTACTCGTCAGAATATGGCTACACCTTC	CASSYSSEYGYTF
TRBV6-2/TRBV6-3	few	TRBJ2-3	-	TGTGCCAGCAGCGCAGGGGTCACCACAGATACGCAGTATTTT	CASSAGVTTDTQYF
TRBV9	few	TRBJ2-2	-	TGTGCCAGCAGCGTAGATCCGGGGCGCTTTAACACCGGGGAGCTGTTTTTT	CASSVDPGRFNTGELFF
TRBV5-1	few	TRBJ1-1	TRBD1	TGCGCCAGCAACCCTCCGGAGACAGGGGTGGGGCAAGCTTTCTTT	CASNPPETGVGQAFF
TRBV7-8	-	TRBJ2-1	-	TGTGCCAGCAGCGCCGAAGCCCAGGGTTTTTACAATGAGCAGTTCTTC	CASSAEAQGFYNEQFF
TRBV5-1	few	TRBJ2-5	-	TGCGCCAGCAGCTTGGCCTTACCCTCGGGGAAAGAGACCCAGTACTTC	CASSLALPSGKETQYF
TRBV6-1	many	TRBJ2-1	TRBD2	TGTGCCAGCACGACTAGCCAGGGCTACAATGAGCAGTTCTTC	CASTTSQGYNEQFF
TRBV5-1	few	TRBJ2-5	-	TGCGCCAGCCACGGGTTTGCCGAAAAGGGGGAGACCCAGTACTTC	CASHGFAEKGETQYF
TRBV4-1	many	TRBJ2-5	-	TGCGCCAGCAGCCAAGATCTACAGGGAGTGGAGACCCAGTACTTC	CASSQDLQGVETQYF
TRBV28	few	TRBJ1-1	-	TGTGCCAGCAGTTTATACTCTGAAGCTTTCTTT	CASSLYSEAFF
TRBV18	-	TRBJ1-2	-	TGTGCCAGCTCAAAACTAGGAGCAACGGGCTACACCTTC	CASSKLGATGYTF
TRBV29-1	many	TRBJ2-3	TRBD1	TGCAGCGTTGAAGATTGGACAGGGGGAGATACGCAGTATTTT	CSVEDWTGGDTQYF
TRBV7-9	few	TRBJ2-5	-	TGTGCCAGCAGCTTAGCGTCGGACCGGGAGACCCAGTACTTC	CASSLASDRETQYF
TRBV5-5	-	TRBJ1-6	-	TGTGCCAGCAGCTTGACAGGAAACCTGAGGAATTCACCCCTCCACTTT	CASSLTGNLRNSPLHF
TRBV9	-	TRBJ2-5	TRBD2	TGTGCCAGCAGCCGACTAGCGGGAGAAGGGGGGCAAGAGACCCAGTACTTC	CASSRLAGEGGQETQYF
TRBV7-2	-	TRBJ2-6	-	TGTGCCAGCAGCTTAAGGCTGGGGCGGGGTGGGGCCAACGTCCTGACTTTC	CASSLRLGRGGANVLTF
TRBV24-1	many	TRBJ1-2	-	TGTGCCACCAGTGACTCCCGACAGGCACCCACCTATGGCTACACCTTC	CATSDSRQAPTYGYTF
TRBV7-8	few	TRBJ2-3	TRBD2	TGTGCCAGCAGCTCGACTAGCCCCTTTAGCACAGATACGCAGTATTTT	CASSSTSPFSTDTQYF
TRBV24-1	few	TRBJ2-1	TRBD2	TGTGCCACCAGTGACCCCGGGACTAGGGACGACCATCCATACAATGAGCAGTTCTTC	CATSDPGTRDDHPYNEQFF
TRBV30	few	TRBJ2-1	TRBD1	TGTGCCTGGAGTGGGACAGGGAAAACCTACAATGAGCAGTTCTTC	CAWSGTGKTYNEQFF
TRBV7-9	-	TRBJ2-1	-	TGTGCCAGCAGCTCCACTAGTCGGGATGAGCAGTTCTTC	CASSSTSRDEQFF
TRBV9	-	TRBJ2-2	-	TGTGCCAGCAGCGTAGTCCAGGGTGGGAACACCGGGGAGCTGTTTTTT	CASSVVQGGNTGELFF
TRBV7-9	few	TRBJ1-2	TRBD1	TGTGCCAGCAGTCCAAGGGACAGCATTAACTATGGCTACACCTTC	CASSPRDSINYGYTF
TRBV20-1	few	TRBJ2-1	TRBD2	TGCAGTGCTAGAGCTAGCGGGACCCCCCATGAGCAGTTCTTC	CSARASGTPHEQFF
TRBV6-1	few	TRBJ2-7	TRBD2	TGTGCCAGCAGGGCAAGCGGGAGGAGCTCCTACGAGCAGTACTTC	CASRASGRSSYEQYF
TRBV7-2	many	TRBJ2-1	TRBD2	TGTGCCAGCAGCCCCTTCGCGGGAGCCGAGCAGTTCTTC	CASSPFAGAEQFF